A selection of T cell receptor beta chains follows, all from one sample in a study of identical twins. MiXCR, run by TCRdb on the 5' RACE reads, gives a single entry per CDR3 protein. Of around 490,000 distinct CDR3 sequences listed, more than 13% are singletons. The sample was also linked to a second study, of yellow fever vaccine responses in identical twins.

The sequenced sample was CD4+ T cells sorted from blood. All receptors come from a woman in her late teens or twenties in good health. CDR3s include the opening cysteine and the closing phenylalanine or tryptophan. The D gene is left open where the match is weak. Some rows mark clone size as missing; the rest say once, few, many or name a class of expanded clone.

>TRBV5-1|TRBD1|-|TRBJ2-7
TGCGCCAGCAGCTTTACTCCGGGACAGGGGGCCTACGAGCAGTACTTC
CASSFTPGQGAYEQYF
>TRBV29-1|TRBD1|many|TRBJ2-3
TGCAGCGCGACGACAGGGACAGATACGCAGTATTTT
CSATTGTDTQYF
>TRBV29-1|TRBD1|-|TRBJ2-3
TGCAGCGTTGTACGTCAGGGGGCGCCGATAGATACGCAGTATTTT
CSVVRQGAPIDTQYF
>TRBV7-2|TRBD1|-|TRBJ1-6
TGTGCCAGCAGAATCGGGACAGGGGGTCGATCACCCCTCCACTTT
CASRIGTGGRSPLHF
>TRBV5-5|-|few|TRBJ2-6
TGTGCCAGCAGCTTGTCGGCAGGGACCAGAGTCCTGACTTTC
CASSLSAGTRVLTF
>TRBV28|TRBD1|few|TRBJ2-7
TGTGCCAGCAGTTTATGGGGGACAGGGCTGGCCGAGCAGTACTTC
CASSLWGTGLAEQYF
>TRBV29-1|-|-|TRBJ2-5
TGCAGCGGCAGGGTGGGGTACCAAGAGACCCAGTACTTC
CSGRVGYQETQYF
>TRBV4-2|TRBD2|-|TRBJ2-2
TGTGCCAGCAGCCACGACCGGGGAGTAGCGGGGGCTAAAGGGGGCGGGGAGCTGTTTTTT
CASSHDRGVAGAKGGGELFF
>TRBV16|-|few|TRBJ1-4
TGTGCCAGCAGCCAAACAGGGATTAATGAAAAACTGTTTTTT
CASSQTGINEKLFF
>TRBV20-1|TRBD2|few|TRBJ2-7
TGCAGTGCTAGCCACGGGACTAGCGGGGGGGCGGGGGAGCAGTACTTC
CSASHGTSGGAGEQYF
>TRBV12-3/TRBV12-4|-|-|TRBJ2-7
TGTGCCAGCAGTTTGTTGGGGGGAGTCGACGAGCAGTACTTC
CASSLLGGVDEQYF
>TRBV6-2/TRBV6-3|TRBD2|-|TRBJ2-1
TGTGCCAGCAGTCCTAGCGGGAGGGCCTGGAGCAATGAGCAGTTCTTC
CASSPSGRAWSNEQFF
>TRBV12-3/TRBV12-4|TRBD2|-|TRBJ2-7
TGTGCCAGCAGCCGGACTAGCGGGGGGGCCTACGAGCAGTACTTC
CASSRTSGGAYEQYF
>TRBV12-3/TRBV12-4|-|few|TRBJ2-7
TGTGCCAGCAGGAGAGGACCGGGGGAGCAGTACTTC
CASRRGPGEQYF
>TRBV11-1|TRBD1|few|TRBJ2-7
TGTGCCAGCAGCCTCGCGGGGCTGACAGGGGGCAAGAACTACGAGCAGTACTTC
CASSLAGLTGGKNYEQYF
>TRBV15|-|-|TRBJ2-3
TGTGCCACCAGCAGAGGAGGGAGGAGAGGGCCAGATACGCAGTATTTT
CATSRGGRRGPDTQYF
>TRBV19|TRBD2|-|TRBJ2-1
TGTGCCAGTAGTATTGGCGGGAGGGTTTACAATGAGCAGTTCTTC
CASSIGGRVYNEQFF
>TRBV27|-|few|TRBJ2-3
TGTGCCAGCAGTTTTAGAGCACTGACAACAGATACGCAGTATTTT
CASSFRALTTDTQYF
>TRBV20-1|-|-|TRBJ2-1
TGCAGTGCATTGGTCAGCGGCCTCTCCTACAATGAGCAGTTCTTC
CSALVSGLSYNEQFF
>TRBV20-1|TRBD2|few|TRBJ2-7
TGCAGTGCTAGGGGACTAGCTACTTACGAGCAGTACTTC
CSARGLATYEQYF
>TRBV7-2|TRBD2|-|TRBJ2-4
TGTGCCAGCAGCTTAGGGGGGACTAGCCCCCACGGAAACATTCAGTACTTC
CASSLGGTSPHGNIQYF
>TRBV3-1|-|few|TRBJ1-4
TGTGCCAGCAGCCCCGGTGGGGGCCCCGGTGAAAAACTGTTTTTT
CASSPGGGPGEKLFF
>TRBV29-1|-|few|TRBJ2-7
TGCAGCGTTCGTCGAGGAAACGGCTACGAGCAGTACTTC
CSVRRGNGYEQYF
>TRBV7-9|TRBD1|few|TRBJ1-1
TGTGCCAGCAGCAAAACAGGGGTGGGCACTGAAGCTTTCTTT
CASSKTGVGTEAFF
>TRBV12-3/TRBV12-4|-|-|TRBJ2-5
TGTGCCAGCAGTTTTAAGAGGGGGTTAAATGAGACCCAGTACTTC
CASSFKRGLNETQYF
>TRBV20-1|-|many|TRBJ2-7
TGCAGTGCTAGAGCGGCTAGCCGATTTGCCGAGCAGTACTTC
CSARAASRFAEQYF
>TRBV20-1|-|-|TRBJ1-2
TGCAGTGCGGCAAGGACCGTATATGGCTACACCTTC
CSAARTVYGYTF
>TRBV10-3|-|-|TRBJ1-2
TGTGCCATCAGTGAGTCCGGGACACGCCTTTATGGCTACACCTTC
CAISESGTRLYGYTF
>TRBV10-3|TRBD1|-|TRBJ1-4
TGTGCCATCAGTGGGGGCAGGGGGAGTGAAAAACTGTTTTTT
CAISGGRGSEKLFF
>TRBV20-1|-|-|TRBJ2-5
TGCAGTGCTAGGGCCCCAGGGGCCGGAGGAGAGACCCAGTACTTC
CSARAPGAGGETQYF
>TRBV20-1|-|-|TRBJ2-5
TGCAGTGCTAGTTGGCACCAGGGATGGCAGGGGGAGACCCAGTACTTC
CSASWHQGWQGETQYF
>TRBV7-2|-|-|TRBJ1-2
TGTGCCAGCAGCTTCGACCGCTATGGCTACACCTTC
CASSFDRYGYTF
>TRBV5-1|TRBD2|few|TRBJ2-1
TGCGCCAGCAGCACGGGACTAGCTGCCACGAGCTCCTACAATGAGCAGTTCTTC
CASSTGLAATSSYNEQFF
>TRBV7-2|TRBD1|-|TRBJ2-7
TGTGCCAGCAGCTCACCGACAGGGGGCCGGGCACTGTACTTC
CASSSPTGGRALYF
>TRBV21-1|-|-|TRBJ2-2
TGTGCCAGCAGCAAGGGCAGGCTAGCGGGCGGGGAGCTGTTTTTT
CASSKGRLAGGELFF
>TRBV5-1|-|few|TRBJ1-6
TGCGCCAGCAAGGATGGTAGCGCATTCCCCCTCCACTTT
CASKDGSAFPLHF
>TRBV5-1|TRBD2|few|TRBJ2-1
TGCGCCAGCAGCTCGGGATCTCGGACTAGCGGGAGCAATGAGCAGCTCTTC
CASSSGSRTSGSNEQLF
>TRBV5-1|TRBD1|few|TRBJ2-1
TGCGCCAGCAGCTTGGGGGACAGGTACAATGAGCAGTTCTTC
CASSLGDRYNEQFF
>TRBV7-9|TRBD2|few|TRBJ2-7
TGTGCCAGCAGCCCAGGAGCGGGGGGGCCTTACGAGCAGTACTTC
CASSPGAGGPYEQYF
>TRBV7-9|TRBD1|-|TRBJ2-1
TGTGCCAGCAGCCCCTTCCCGGGACAGGGTTACAATGAGCAGTTCTTC
CASSPFPGQGYNEQFF
>TRBV29-1|TRBD2|-|TRBJ2-1
TGCAGCGGTCAAGCGGGAGGGCTGAACAATGAGCAGTTCTTC
CSGQAGGLNNEQFF